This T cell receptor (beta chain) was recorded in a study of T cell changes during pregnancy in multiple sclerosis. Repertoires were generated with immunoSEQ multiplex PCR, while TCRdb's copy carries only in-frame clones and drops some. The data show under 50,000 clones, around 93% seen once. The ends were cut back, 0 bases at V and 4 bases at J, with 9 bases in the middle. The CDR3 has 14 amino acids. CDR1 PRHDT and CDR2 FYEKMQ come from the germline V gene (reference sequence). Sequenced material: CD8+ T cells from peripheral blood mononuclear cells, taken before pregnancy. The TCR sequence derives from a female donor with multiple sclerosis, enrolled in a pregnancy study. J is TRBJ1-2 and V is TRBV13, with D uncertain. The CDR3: CASSLGRVSYGYTF. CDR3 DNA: TGTGCCAGCAGCTTAGGTCGGGTGAGCTATGGCTACACCTTC.